These 19 T cell receptor beta chains originate from one sample sequenced in a study of tissue T cells after allogeneic stem cell transplantation. Profiling relied on immunoSEQ multiplex PCR, and the TCRdb table lists in-frame clones only, not all of them. The sample consists of some 8,000 clones, roughly a third of them appearing once. Time point indicated: mouse harvest day 14 after allogeneic transplant. Tail vein injection delivered 10^7 T-cell-depleted bone marrow cells and 10^6 splenic CD5+ T cells. The sequencing input was skin. The receptors come from a female BALB/c mouse given C57BL/6 T cells with graft-versus-host disease after an allogeneic hematopoietic cell transplant.

This clone has more than one count but fewer than ten. Germline and genes here are mouse. The CDR3 end lies 1 residue beyond the end of the read and is filled in from the germline J gene. The chain has TRBV26 and TRBJ1-6; 7 nucleotides align to TRBD1. TRBJ1-6 is identified as an open reading frame with a role that is uncertain. Unmatched junction bases numbered 5, after V lost 6 bases and J lost 3 bases. Germline values: CDR1 KGHPV, CDR2 FQNQEV (reference sequence). CDR3 length equals 15 residues. CDR3 DNA, as far as it was read: TGTGCCAGCAGCCATGACAGGGTCTATAATTCGCCCCTCTAC. This encodes CASSHDRVYNSPLY. The entire CDR3 is CASSHDRVYNSPLYF.

This clone has more than one count but fewer than ten. Genes here carry mouse names. The read is 1 residue too short to cover the CDR3 end, so that end is filled in from the germline J gene. The same CDR3 arises from other DNA sequences in this sample as well. The J gene is TRBJ2-5, the V gene TRBV26; possible D gene TRBD2, 6 bases. CDR3 length: 14 amino acids. Germline-derived CDR1 and CDR2 are KGHPV and FQNQEV (reference sequence). V lost 0 bases, J lost 2 bases, and 6 bases lay in between. The part of the CDR3 DNA that was read is TGTGCCAGCAGTCTGTCTGGGGGCCAAGACACCCAGTAC. As protein: CASSLSGGQDTQY. The CDR3 reads in full as CASSLSGGQDTQYF.

By its share, this clone is medium-sized. Gene names and germline match the mouse. The read stops 1 residue short of the end of the CDR3; the missing end is completed from the germline J gene. This chain uses TRBV26 with TRBJ1-2; weak D call: TRBD1 (6 bases). Trimming pared 4 bases from V and 0 bases from J, leaving 9 bases between. Germline assignment: CDR1 KGHPV and CDR2 FQNQEV (reference sequence). The CDR3 is made up of 14 amino acids. Partial CDR3 DNA: TGTGCCAGCAGTCCGACAGGTGCAAACTCCGACTACACC. It translates to CASSPTGANSDYT. The whole CDR3 reads CASSPTGANSDYTF.

With respect to this clone: Genes and germline are mouse. CDR3 bases read: TGTGCAAGCAGCTGGACTGGGGGTAGTGCAGAAACGCTGTAT. Its protein is CASSWTGGSAETLY. The full CDR3 protein reads CASSWTGGSAETLYF. The gene calls are TRBV16 and TRBJ2-3; 10 nucleotides agree with TRBD2. Sequencing ends 1 residue short of the CDR3 end; the germline J gene provides the rest. V gave up 4 bases and J gave up 0 bases; unmatched junction bases: 1. There are 15 residues in the CDR3. From germline, CDR1 is SGHSA and CDR2 FRNQAP. The variable domain in full, completed from reference TRBV16 and TRBJ2-3, reads NAGVIQTPRHKVTGKGQEATLWCEPISGHSAVFWYRQTIVQGLEFLTYFRNQAPIDDSGMPKERFSAQMPNQSHSTLKIQSTQPQDSAVYLCASSWTGGSAETLYFGSGTRLTVL.

As concerns this clone: Genes here carry mouse names. The CDR3 extends 1 residue past the end of the read, so its final part is completed from the germline J gene. The genes are TRBV3 and TRBJ2-7; TRBD2 is a possible D gene (5 bases). Trimming removed 0 bases at V and 4 bases at J, with 7 bases between. This CDR3 has 13 amino acids. Germline-derived CDR1 and CDR2 are SNHLY and FYNGKV (reference sequence). CDR3 DNA (partial): TGTGCCAGCAGCTTAGCCTGGGTTTATGAACAGTAC. Encoded protein: CASSLAWVYEQY. The whole CDR3 protein reads CASSLAWVYEQYF.

A remark on this clone: Germline and genes here are mouse. The read finishes 1 residue shy of the CDR3 end, and the germline J gene is used to complete it. The chain uses TRBV19 and TRBJ1-4; D perhaps matches TRBD1 (5 bases). The germline V gene encodes CDR1 FNHDT and CDR2 SITEND (reference sequence). This CDR3 has 15 residues. V was clipped by 5 bases and J by 3 bases, with 14 bases between them. The sequenced CDR3 bases are TGTGCCAGCAGCCCCCAGGGACTTCCCAACGAAAGATTATTT. The encoded protein is CASSPQGLPNERLF. The complete CDR3 protein is CASSPQGLPNERLFF.

This clone is termed large (0.1 to 1%). The gene symbols are mouse symbols. The DNA ends 1 residue before the CDR3 does, and the rest of the CDR3 is filled in from the germline J gene. The sample carries other DNA sequences with the same CDR3. The chain has TRBV26 and TRBJ2-7; D might be TRBD1 (5 bases). Trimming took 4 bases from V and 0 from J, leaving 10 bases between them. This CDR3 has 14 amino acids. Germline V gene data show CDR1 as KGHPV and CDR2 as FQNQEV (reference sequence). The sequenced CDR3 bases are TGTGCCAGCAGTCCCGGACAAAGCTCCTATGAACAGTAC. Protein sequence: CASSPGQSSYEQY. The complete CDR3 reads CASSPGQSSYEQYF.

This clone was seen more than once but under ten times. Genes and germline come from the mouse. The sequence runs out 1 residue before the end of the CDR3; the remainder is reconstructed from the germline J gene. This rearrangement joins TRBV26 to TRBJ2-5; D remains unclear. This CDR3 contains 14 residues. From germline, CDR1 is KGHPV and CDR2 FQNQEV (reference sequence). The germline V and J ends were trimmed by 2 bases and 0 bases, with 6 bases remaining between them. The CDR3 here is CASSLRVNQDTQYF. The sequenced part of the CDR3 DNA is TGTGCCAGCAGTCTGCGGGTTAACCAAGACACCCAGTAC.

For this clone: Here the gene names and germline are mouse. The read falls 1 residue short of the CDR3 end, and the missing part is taken from the germline J gene. The chain joins TRBV13-1 to TRBJ2-7, with 8 bases fitting TRBD2. From germline, CDR1 is NSHNY and CDR2 SYGAGN. V gave up 0 bases and J gave up 7 bases; unmatched junction bases: 6. The CDR3 consists of 14 residues. CDR3 DNA, as far as it was read: TGTGCCAGCAGTGATGCCCTGGGGGGTTACGAACAGTAC. It codes for CASSDALGGYEQY. The entire CDR3 is CASSDALGGYEQYF.

This clone was observed a handful of times. Germline and genes here are mouse. The read ends 1 residue early relative to the CDR3; the germline J gene fills the gap. This sequence joins TRBV12-2 and TRBJ2-1, with 7 bases fitting TRBD1. Trimming at V came to 4 bases and at J to 3 bases, leaving 5 bases not matched to a gene. CDR1 and CDR2 from the germline V gene are SGHLS and HYDKME. This CDR3 comprises 14 residues. This CDR3 is CASSSTGRYAEQFF. The sequenced part of the CDR3 DNA is TGTGCCAGCTCCTCGACAGGGCGCTATGCTGAGCAGTTC.

In the case of this clone: Gene names are the mouse ones. The read halts 1 residue ahead of the CDR3 end, with the missing end drawn from the germline J gene. This chain connects TRBV26 to TRBJ1-1; a weak D match, TRBD1 (6 bases). The CDR3 sequence is 16 residues long. Per germline, CDR1 KGHPV and CDR2 FQNQEV (reference sequence). V lost 0 bases to trimming and J lost 5 bases, with 16 bases between them. The CDR3 DNA, read in part, is TGTGCCAGCAGTCTGTCGACAGTCAGGGGAGGGACAGAAGTCTTC. It specifies CASSLSTVRGGTEVF. The whole CDR3 is CASSLSTVRGGTEVFF.

On this clone itself: Gene names and germline match the mouse. The read ends 1 residue shy of where the CDR3 ends; the end is completed using the germline J gene. The V call is TRBV23, the J call TRBJ2-2; the table's D call, TRBD2, was not checked against the DNA. This CDR3 spans 16 amino acids. CDR1 and CDR2 (germline): KGHTA, FQNQQP. The CDR3 bases that were read are TGCTCCAGCAGCGCTCAATACTGGGGGGGCGCCGGGCAGCTCTAC. Protein sequence: CSSSAQYWGGAGQLY. In full, the CDR3 is CSSSAQYWGGAGQLYF.

This clone appeared once. The genes are named according to mouse. The read finishes 1 residue shy of the CDR3 end, and the germline J gene is used to complete it. The chain is built from TRBV14 and TRBJ1-1, with TRBD1 matching 8 bases. This CDR3 region has 13 residues. The germline V gene has CDR1 SGHDT and CDR2 FRDEAV. The trim removed 2 bases at V and 3 bases at J, leaving 0 bases unmatched. Incomplete CDR3 DNA: TGTGCCAGCAGTTTGACAGGGGACACAGAAGTCTTC. Translated, it gives CASSLTGDTEVF. The whole CDR3 protein is CASSLTGDTEVFF.

By share, this clone counts as medium-sized. Germline and genes: mouse. The sequence runs out 1 residue before the end of the CDR3; the remainder is reconstructed from the germline J gene. The chain recombines TRBV13-1 with TRBJ2-2; 11 bases agree with TRBD2. The CDR3 has 17 amino acids. Germline V gene lookup returns CDR1 NSHNY and CDR2 SYGAGN. Losses at the gene ends were 0 bases for V and 2 bases for J; bases not matched to a gene: 3. The CDR3 loop reads CASSDDWGGANTGQLYF. CDR3 DNA, as far as it was read: TGTGCCAGCAGTGATGACTGGGGGGGCGCGAACACCGGGCAGCTCTAC.

As to this clone: These gene names are mouse names. The read terminates 1 residue ahead of where the CDR3 ends, so the germline J gene completes it. The rearrangement links TRBV5 to TRBJ1-1; D is unresolved. Trimming left V 0 bases short and J 1 base short, with 9 bases between. The CDR3 is 15 amino acids. Germline V CDR1 and CDR2: LGHNA, YNLKQL (reference sequence). The CDR3 sequence: CASSQDSAGNTEVFF. CDR3 DNA (partial): TGTGCCAGCAGCCAAGATAGCGCAGGGAACACAGAAGTCTTC.

There are a few counts of this clone. Mouse gene names apply. Read coverage stops 1 residue before the CDR3 terminus; the germline J gene supplies the remainder. The V gene is TRBV16, the J gene TRBJ2-2; D might be TRBD1 or TRBD2, each matching 6 bases. The CDR3 has 14 residues. Per germline, CDR1 SGHSA and CDR2 FRNQAP. Trimming pared 0 bases from V and 4 bases from J, leaving 6 bases between. The CDR3 DNA, read in part, is TGTGCAAGCAGCTTAGAGGGGGCCACCGGGCAGCTCTAC. Protein sequence: CASSLEGATGQLY. The whole CDR3 is CASSLEGATGQLYF.

Regarding this clone: Germline and genes: mouse. The read terminates 1 residue ahead of where the CDR3 ends, so the germline J gene completes it. The chain has TRBV15 and TRBJ2-2; perhaps TRBD2 as D (7 bases). Germline CDR1 and CDR2: SGHND and FRSKSL. The CDR3 extends over 14 amino acids. The V gene lost 3 bases and the J gene lost 7 bases, with 12 bases spanning the gap. The sequenced CDR3 bases are TGTGCCAGCAGTTTTGGGGGGCGGCACGGGCAGCTCTAC. It codes for CASSFGGRHGQLY. The CDR3 in its entirety is CASSFGGRHGQLYF.

Turning to this clone: Mouse germline and gene names are used. The read gets to within 1 residue of the CDR3 end, and the germline J gene fills in the rest. The rearrangement links TRBV26 to TRBJ2-3; 9 nucleotides line up with TRBD1. Germline values: CDR1 KGHPV, CDR2 FQNQEV (reference sequence). V shed 5 bases and J 0 bases; nucleotides not matched to a gene: 6. The CDR3 consists of 16 residues. CDR3 bases read: TGTGCCAGCAGTGGACAGGGGTCCTCTAGTGCAGAAACGCTGTAT. Translating gives CASSGQGSSSAETLY. The full CDR3 is CASSGQGSSSAETLYF.

Judged by abundance, this clone is medium-sized. The genes are named according to mouse. The read comes to an end 1 residue before the CDR3 does, leaving the germline J gene to fill in the end. This chain connects TRBV5 to TRBJ2-7, with 8 bases matching TRBD2. The ends lost 1 base at V and 4 bases at J; junction bases unmatched: 3. The CDR3 extends over 14 amino acids. The germline gives CDR1 LGHNA, CDR2 YNLKQL (reference sequence). The CDR3 region is CASSQGGLVYEQYF. The CDR3 DNA, read in part, is TGTGCCAGCAGCCAAGGGGGACTGGTTTATGAACAGTAC.